This T cell receptor (beta chain) was captured in a study of immune evolution from preneoplasia to lung adenocarcinoma. Study results and caveats: From normal lung to invasive adenocarcinoma, top clone frequencies appeared to decrease.

This CDR3 contains 14 residues. Trimming left V 3 bases short and J 0 bases short, with 7 bases between. Germline CDR1 is MNHEY and CDR2 is SMNVEV (reference sequence). A note on this clone: Its target is unknown.

Generated by immunoSEQ multiplex PCR, the TCRdb table keeps only in-frame clones and is missing some. Among more than 4,000 clones listed, roughly 85% were seen once. Between about 2013 and 2018, patients underwent resection in Japan or China. Each case's diagnosis was confirmed by two pathologists on H&E. After pathologic assessment, macro-dissection selected premalignant or tumor cells for extraction. This chain links TRBV27 with TRBJ2-3; no reliable D call. The origin of this receptor is a person aged 70 to 79 with lung adenocarcinoma. The material sequenced was FFPE atypical adenomatous hyperplasia tissue from the lung. This sample's subset: atypical adenomatous hyperplasia (AAH), lung preneoplasia. The CDR3, as DNA: TGTGCCAGCAGTTTCATCCGAAGCACAGATACGCAGTATTTT. Its protein is CASSFIRSTDTQYF.